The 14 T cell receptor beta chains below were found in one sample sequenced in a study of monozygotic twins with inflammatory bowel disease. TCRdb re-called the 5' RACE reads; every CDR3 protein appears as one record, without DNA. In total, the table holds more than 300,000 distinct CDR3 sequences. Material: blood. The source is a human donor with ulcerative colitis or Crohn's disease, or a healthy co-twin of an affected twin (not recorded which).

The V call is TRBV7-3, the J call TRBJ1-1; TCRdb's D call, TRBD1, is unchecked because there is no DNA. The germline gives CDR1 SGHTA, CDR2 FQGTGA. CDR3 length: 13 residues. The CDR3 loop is CASSQGAGTEAFF. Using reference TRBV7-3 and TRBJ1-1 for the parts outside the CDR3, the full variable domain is GAGVSQTPSNKVTEKGKYVELRCDPISGHTALYWYRQSLGQGPEFLIYFQGTGAADDSGLPNDRFFAVRPEGSVSTLKIQRTERGDSAVYLCASSQGAGTEAFFGQGTRLTVV.

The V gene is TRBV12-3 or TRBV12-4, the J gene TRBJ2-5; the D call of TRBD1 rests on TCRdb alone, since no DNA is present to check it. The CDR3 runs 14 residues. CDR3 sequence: CASSLYPGQETQYF.

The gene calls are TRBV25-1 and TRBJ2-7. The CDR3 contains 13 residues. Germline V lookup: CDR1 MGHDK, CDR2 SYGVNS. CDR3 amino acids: CASSEGRSYEQYF.

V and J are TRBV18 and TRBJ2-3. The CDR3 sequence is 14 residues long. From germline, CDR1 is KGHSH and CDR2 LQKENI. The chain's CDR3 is CASSQKASTDTQYF.

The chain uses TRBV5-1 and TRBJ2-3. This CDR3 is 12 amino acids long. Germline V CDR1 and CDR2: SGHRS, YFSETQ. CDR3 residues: CASSQLTDTQYF.

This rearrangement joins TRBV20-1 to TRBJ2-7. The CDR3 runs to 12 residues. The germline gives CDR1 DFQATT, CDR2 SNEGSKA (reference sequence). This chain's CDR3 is CSAREISYEQYF.

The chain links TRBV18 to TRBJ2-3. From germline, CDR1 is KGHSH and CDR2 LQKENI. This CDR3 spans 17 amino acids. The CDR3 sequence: CASSPFVGVQSTDTQYF.

CDR3 sequence reads: CASSLELNSPLHF. The genes are TRBV5-1 and TRBJ1-6. CDR1 is SGHRS and CDR2 is YFSETQ in the germline V gene. CDR3 length: 13 amino acids.

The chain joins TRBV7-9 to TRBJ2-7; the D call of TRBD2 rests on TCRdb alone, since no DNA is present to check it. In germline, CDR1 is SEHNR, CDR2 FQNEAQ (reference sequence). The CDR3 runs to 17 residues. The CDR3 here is CASSLVGKAPSSYEQYF.

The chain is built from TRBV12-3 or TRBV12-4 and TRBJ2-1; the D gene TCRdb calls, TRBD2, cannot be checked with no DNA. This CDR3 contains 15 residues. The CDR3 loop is CASSLGLAGNDEQFF.

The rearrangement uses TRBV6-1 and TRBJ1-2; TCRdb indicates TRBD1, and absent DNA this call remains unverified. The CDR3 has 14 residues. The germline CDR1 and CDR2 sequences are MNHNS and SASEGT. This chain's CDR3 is CASSQDRKFYGYTF.

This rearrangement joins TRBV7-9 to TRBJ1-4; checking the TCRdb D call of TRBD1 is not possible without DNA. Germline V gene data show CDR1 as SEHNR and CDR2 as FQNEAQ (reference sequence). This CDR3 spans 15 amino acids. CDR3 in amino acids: CASSLALGANEKLFF.

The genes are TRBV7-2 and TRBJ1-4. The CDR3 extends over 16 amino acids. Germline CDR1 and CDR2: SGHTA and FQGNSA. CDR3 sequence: CASSLAWGFGEEKLFF.

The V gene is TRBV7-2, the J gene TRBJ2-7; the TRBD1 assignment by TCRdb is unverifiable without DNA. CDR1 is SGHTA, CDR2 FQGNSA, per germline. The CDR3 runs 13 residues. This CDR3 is CARSPGQGYEQYF.